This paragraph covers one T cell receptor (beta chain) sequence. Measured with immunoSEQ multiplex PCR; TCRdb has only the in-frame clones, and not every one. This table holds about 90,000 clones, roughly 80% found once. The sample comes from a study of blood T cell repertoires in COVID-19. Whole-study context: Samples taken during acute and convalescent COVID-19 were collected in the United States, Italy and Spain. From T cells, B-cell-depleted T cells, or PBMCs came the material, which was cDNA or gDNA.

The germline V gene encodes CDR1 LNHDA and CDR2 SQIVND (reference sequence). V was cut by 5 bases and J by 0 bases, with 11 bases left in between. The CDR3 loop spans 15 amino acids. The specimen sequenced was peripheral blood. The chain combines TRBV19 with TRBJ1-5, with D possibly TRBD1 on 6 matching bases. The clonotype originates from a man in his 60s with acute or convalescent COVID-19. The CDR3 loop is CASSWTEDSNQPQHF. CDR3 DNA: TGTGCCAGTAGTTGGACAGAAGATAGCAATCAGCCCCAGCATTTT. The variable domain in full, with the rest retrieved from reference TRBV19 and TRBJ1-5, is DGGITQSPKYLFRKEGQNVTLSCEQNLNHDAMYWYRQDPGQGLRLIYYSQIVNDFQKGDIAEGYSVSREKKESFPLTVTSAQKNPTAFYLCASSWTEDSNQPQHFGDGTRLSIL.